This T cell receptor (beta chain) was retrieved from a study of T-cell memory formation after mild COVID-19. About the study: Clusters were largely donor specific.

Constant-segment primers and 5'RACE yielded cDNA libraries for TCR alpha and TCR beta, each carrying sample barcodes and UMIs. TCRdb analysed the 5' RACE reads with MiXCR anew, one entry per CDR3 protein. The sample holds some 180,000 distinct CDR3 sequences, 13% seen once. V lost 1 base and J lost 10, with 16 bases in between. Looked up from germline, CDR1 is LGHNA and CDR2 is YSLEER. The CDR3 runs to 15 residues. Study results and limitations: The pre-infection memory compartment contained some responding clones, suggesting cross-reactive memory joined. Clonal second-wave expansions that peaked on day 37 had unconfirmed SARS-CoV-2 specificity.

This clonotype was counted between two and nine times. Antigen specificity is unknown. The V and J genes are TRBV4-3 and TRBJ1-4, with D perhaps matching TRBD1 (6 bases). This TCR derives from a man younger than 35 who had mild COVID-19 (a few samples of this study predate the infection). Cell type and time point are not known. Sequenced sample: PBMCs or a T cell subset sorted from them (not recorded which). The CDR3 loop is CASSQGRGQTGKLFF. The DNA of the CDR3 is TGCGCCAGCAGCCAAGGACGAGGACAGACTGGAAAACTGTTTTTT.